These T cell receptor beta chains were read from a single sample in a study of cytomegalovirus exposure and HLA in healthy donors. Method: immunoSEQ multiplex PCR; TCRdb's copy keeps in-frame clones and lacks some. Among more than 250,000 clones listed, 70% to 90% were seen once. The sample consisted of PBMCs. The receptors stem from a woman in her late teens or twenties in good health and CMV-seronegative. CDR3s include the opening cysteine and the closing phenylalanine or tryptophan. The order of the fields is V gene, clone size, D gene, J gene, CDR3 DNA, CDR3 protein. D genes are given only for firm matches. Clone size is given for some rows only: seen once, a few or many times, or a class if the clone is expanded.

>TRBV19|.|.|TRBJ1-1
TGTGCCAGTAGTATTCCGGGGGGTAGCACTGAAGCTTTCTTT
CASSIPGGSTEAFF
>TRBV9|.|.|TRBJ1-2
TGTGCCAGCAGCGTAACCCCCGGAGGTGGCTACACCTTC
CASSVTPGGGYTF
>TRBV7-8|.|TRBD2|TRBJ2-3
TGTGCCAGCAGCTCCGGGACTAGCGGGGGGGCCACAGATACGCAGTATTTT
CASSSGTSGGATDTQYF
>TRBV4-1|.|.|TRBJ1-2
TGCGCCAGCAGCCAAGAGGAACAAGGGAGTCCCTATGGCTACACCTTC
CASSQEEQGSPYGYTF
>TRBV2|.|TRBD1|TRBJ1-3
TGTGCCAGCGTACAGGGGATCTCTGGAAACACCATATATTTT
CASVQGISGNTIYF
>TRBV10-2|once|TRBD2|TRBJ2-3
TGCGCCAGCAGCTGGCGGGGGGGCCCAGATACGCAGTATTTT
CASSWRGGPDTQYF
>TRBV5-1|few|.|TRBJ2-3
TGCGCCAGCAGCTCATTCCCGAGTGGTAGCGGTCCTTACACAGATACGCAGTATTTT
CASSSFPSGSGPYTDTQYF
>TRBV25-1|.|.|TRBJ1-6
TGTGCCAGCAGTGAGGGGCTCAACGACGGGTATAATTCCCCCCTCCACTTT
CASSEGLNDGYNSPLHF
>TRBV5-1|few|TRBD2|TRBJ2-1
TGCGCCAGCAGGCTCAGGGGGAGCGGGGGGTACAATGAGCAGTTCTTC
CASRLRGSGGYNEQFF
>TRBV2|.|TRBD2|TRBJ2-7
TGTGCCAGCACAAAGGAGTCGGGACTAAGAACCTACGAGCAGTACTTC
CASTKESGLRTYEQYF
>TRBV12-5|.|.|TRBJ1-1
TGTGCTAGTGGTTTGGCCCTCACAGTGAACACTGAAGCTTTCTTT
CASGLALTVNTEAFF
>TRBV27|.|.|TRBJ2-1
TGTGCCAGCAGTACAGGGCGTAATCGCAATGAGCAGTTCTTC
CASSTGRNRNEQFF
>TRBV6-5|.|TRBD2|TRBJ2-7
TGTGCCAGCAGTCGGACCCGGGGGGTCGAGCAGTACTTC
CASSRTRGVEQYF
>TRBV9|.|TRBD1|TRBJ1-1
TGTGCCAGCAGCGCCGGGGACAGCATGAACACTGAAGCTTTCTTT
CASSAGDSMNTEAFF
>TRBV5-1|.|.|TRBJ2-3
TGCGCCAGCAGCTTGTATCTGGCGGGAGATACGCAGTATTTT
CASSLYLAGDTQYF
>TRBV4-1|.|.|TRBJ1-5
TGCGCCAGCAGCCAAGTATTCAGGGTTCAGCCCCAGCATTTT
CASSQVFRVQPQHF
>TRBV19|.|TRBD1|TRBJ1-2
TGTGCCAGACCGGGACAGGGTGGTACTAACTATGGCTACACCTTC
CARPGQGGTNYGYTF
>TRBV2|.|TRBD1|TRBJ2-7
TGTGCCAGCAGCCCCCGACAGGGTAGCTCCTACGAGCAGTACTTC
CASSPRQGSSYEQYF
>TRBV27|.|TRBD1|TRBJ2-1
TGTGCCAGCAGCCCCACGGGACAGGGCTGGAATGAGCAGTTCTTC
CASSPTGQGWNEQFF
>TRBV4-1|.|.|TRBJ1-5
TGCGCCAGCAGCCAGATAATGACTGGTTATAGCAATCAGCCCCAGCATTTT
CASSQIMTGYSNQPQHF
>TRBV7-9|.|TRBD2|TRBJ2-1
TGTGCCAGCAGCGCCGTAGCGGGGGGCCAGAGGAATGAGCAGTTCTTC
CASSAVAGGQRNEQFF
>TRBV10-3|.|TRBD1|TRBJ2-7
TGTGCCATCAGAAGGGACAGTTACGAGCAGTACTTC
CAIRRDSYEQYF
>TRBV10-1|.|.|TRBJ1-1
TGCGCCAGCAGTGTTCGGGGGGGGCTGGACACTGAAGCTTTCTTT
CASSVRGGLDTEAFF
>TRBV6-8|.|TRBD1|TRBJ1-1
TGTGCCAGCAGACTTCGTTATTCGAACCGGGACAGGGGGCATAACACTGAAGCTTTCTTT
CASRLRYSNRDRGHNTEAFF
>TRBV29-1|.|.|TRBJ1-2
TGCAGCGTTGGAGACAGGCAGTGGGGCTACACCTTC
CSVGDRQWGYTF
>TRBV6-1|.|.|TRBJ2-7
TGTGCCAGCAGTTCCCTAGGCTGGAGGGAGCAGTACTTC
CASSSLGWREQYF
>TRBV6-1|.|TRBD1|TRBJ1-1
TGTGCCACAGGTAACAGGGGGCGCACCACTGAAGCTTTCTTT
CATGNRGRTTEAFF
>TRBV2|.|TRBD1|TRBJ2-7
TGTGCCAGCTCCGGGGACAGGGGGCGGAGGTACTTC
CASSGDRGRRYF
>TRBV7-9|.|.|TRBJ1-1
TGTGCCAGCAGCTCAGGGGCCTCGGGCACTGAAGCTTTCTTT
CASSSGASGTEAFF
>TRBV7-2|.|.|TRBJ1-2
TGTGCCAGCAGCTTAATGGTGGCCTACTATGGCTACACCTTC
CASSLMVAYYGYTF
>TRBV5-1|.|.|TRBJ1-5
TGCGCCAGCAGCTTAGACCTAGGGGGGCCCCAGCATTTT
CASSLDLGGPQHF
>TRBV18|once|.|TRBJ1-4
TGTGCCAGCTCACCAGAGACGGGGGTCGACAAACTGTTTTTT
CASSPETGVDKLFF
>TRBV4-1|.|.|TRBJ1-4
TGCGCCAGCAGCCACGTCCTTTATGAAAAACTGTTTTTT
CASSHVLYEKLFF
>TRBV29-1|.|TRBD1|TRBJ1-5
TGCAGCGTTGAAGACCTGGACAGGGGAGGCAATCAGCCCCAGCATTTT
CSVEDLDRGGNQPQHF
>TRBV19|few|TRBD1|TRBJ1-2
TGTGCCACTCCAACAGGGGGTTCAACGCGGGGCTACACCTTC
CATPTGGSTRGYTF
>TRBV6-1|.|TRBD1|TRBJ1-2
TGTGCCAGCAGTGAAATCCGGCAGGGGGCTAGCGGCTACACCTTC
CASSEIRQGASGYTF
>TRBV2|.|TRBD2|TRBJ2-7
TGTGCCAGCAGCCCCACCTTAGCGGGGACGGCCTACGAGCAGTACTTC
CASSPTLAGTAYEQYF
>TRBV5-6|few|.|TRBJ1-2
TGTGCCAGCAGCTTAGCAGGGGAGGGCTACACCTTC
CASSLAGEGYTF
>TRBV5-8|.|TRBD1|TRBJ2-3
TGTGCCAGCAGCTTAGGACAGGATAGCACAGATACGCAGTATTTT
CASSLGQDSTDTQYF
>TRBV2|.|.|TRBJ1-1
TGTGCCAGCACGGAGGGGAGAACCATGAACACTGAAGCTTTCTTT
CASTEGRTMNTEAFF
>TRBV27|.|TRBD1|TRBJ1-6
TGTGCCAGCAGTTTCGTACCCCAAGGACAGGGTAATTCACCCCTCCACTTT
CASSFVPQGQGNSPLHF
>TRBV9|.|.|TRBJ1-6
TGTGCCAGCAGCGTAGGAGACAAGGCGATAAGTTCACCCCTCCACTTT
CASSVGDKAISSPLHF
>TRBV4-2|.|.|TRBJ2-1
TGTGCCAGCAGCCAAGTTGAGGGTAGCAATGAGCAGTTCTTC
CASSQVEGSNEQFF
>TRBV25-1|.|.|TRBJ1-2
TGTGCCAGCAGCGCCGGGAGGGGCTACACCTTC
CASSAGRGYTF
>TRBV5-1|.|.|TRBJ2-7
TGCGCCAGCAGCGGAGGGAGCGCCTACGAGCAGTACTTC
CASSGGSAYEQYF
>TRBV9|.|.|TRBJ2-3
TGTGCCAGCAGCGTAGAGCCGGAGAGCACAGATACGCAGTATTTT
CASSVEPESTDTQYF
>TRBV12-5|.|TRBD1|TRBJ1-6
TGTGCTAGTGGTTCACTCAGGGGGCAGAGTAATTCACCCCTCCACTTT
CASGSLRGQSNSPLHF
>TRBV9|.|.|TRBJ1-2
TGTGCCAGCAGCCCGAGGGAGGGGGGGTTTTATGGCTACACCTTC
CASSPREGGFYGYTF
>TRBV6-1|.|TRBD1|TRBJ1-5
TGTGCCAGCAGTTCCGGGACAGGGTTTGAGCAGCCCCAGCATTTT
CASSSGTGFEQPQHF
>TRBV9|.|TRBD1|TRBJ2-7
TGTGCCAGCAGTGTAGAGGAGTTTCCCGGGACAGGGGGGTACGAGCAGTACTTC
CASSVEEFPGTGGYEQYF
>TRBV9|.|TRBD1|TRBJ1-1
TGTGCCAGCAGCGGACGAGGGGCAGGGGGCACTGAAGCTTTCTTT
CASSGRGAGGTEAFF
>TRBV7-9|.|.|TRBJ2-7
TGTTCCAGCAGCTTAGGCCTCAGGGGAGACGAGCAGTACTTC
CSSSLGLRGDEQYF
>TRBV7-9|.|TRBD1|TRBJ2-7
TGTGCCAGCAGCCTTATGGATAGAGGGACAGGCCTTTACGAGCAGTACTTC
CASSLMDRGTGLYEQYF
>TRBV12-5|.|TRBD2|TRBJ2-5
TGTGCTAGTGGTTCCACATGGGGGGGGGACCAAGAGACCCAGTACTTC
CASGSTWGGDQETQYF
>TRBV14|.|.|TRBJ1-1
TGTGCCAGCAGCCAGAACAGGGAGACTGAAGCTTTCTTT
CASSQNRETEAFF
>TRBV9|.|TRBD2|TRBJ2-1
TGTGCCAGCAGCGTTAGCGGGGGGGCTGGGGATGAGCAGTTCTTC
CASSVSGGAGDEQFF
>TRBV5-1|.|TRBD1|TRBJ2-7
TGCGCCAGCAGCTTCCCCCAGGGTGACAGGGGGCTCCACGAGCAGTACTTC
CASSFPQGDRGLHEQYF
>TRBV5-6|.|TRBD2|TRBJ2-3
TGTGCCAGCAGCGCCGCGGGGGGGCTCGCCTCTACGCAGTATTTT
CASSAAGGLASTQYF